The rows below give T cell receptor beta chains drawn from one sample of a study of cytomegalovirus exposure and HLA in healthy donors. Clones were read by immunoSEQ multiplex PCR, and TCRdb kept only the in-frame ones, dropping some. The table lists more than 90,000 clones, approximately 80% of them singletons. The sample consisted of PBMCs. The source of these receptors is a young woman in good health and CMV-seropositive. The CDR3 runs from the conserved cysteine through the conserved F or W. D genes are given only for firm matches. A clone size is listed for some rows: how often the clone was seen (once, few, many), or a class if it is expanded.

d_call: TRBD2; j_call: TRBJ2-3; clone_size: -; v_call: TRBV7-8; cdr3_nt: TGTGCCAGCAGCTTATTCCCCAATCCTCGGGGGAGGGGAAATACGCAGTATTTT; cdr3_aa: CASSLFPNPRGRGNTQYF
d_call: TRBD2; j_call: TRBJ2-2; clone_size: few; v_call: TRBV18; cdr3_nt: TGTGCCAGCTCACCGCGGGAGGCCGGGACCGGGGAGCTGTTTTTT; cdr3_aa: CASSPREAGTGELFF
d_call: TRBD1; j_call: TRBJ2-2; clone_size: -; v_call: TRBV19; cdr3_nt: TGTGCCAGTAGTATAGACGGACAGGGGCGTCCCGGGGAGCTGTTTTTT; cdr3_aa: CASSIDGQGRPGELFF
d_call: -; j_call: TRBJ2-1; clone_size: -; v_call: TRBV6-5; cdr3_nt: TGTGCCAGCAGTTACGCGACAACCTACAATGAGCAGTTCTTC; cdr3_aa: CASSYATTYNEQFF
d_call: -; j_call: TRBJ2-3; clone_size: few; v_call: TRBV19; cdr3_nt: TGTGCCAGTAGTATAGAAGGCGGTACGCAGTATTTT; cdr3_aa: CASSIEGGTQYF
d_call: TRBD2; j_call: TRBJ2-1; clone_size: -; v_call: TRBV10-2; cdr3_nt: TGCGCCCTTGGGGTAGCGGGAGGGTACAATGAGCAGTTCTTC; cdr3_aa: CALGVAGGYNEQFF
d_call: TRBD2; j_call: TRBJ2-3; clone_size: -; v_call: TRBV5-1; cdr3_nt: TGCGCCAGCAGCTTATCCATAGGACTAGCTTCTAGCGGGACGCAGTATTTT; cdr3_aa: CASSLSIGLASSGTQYF
d_call: TRBD1; j_call: TRBJ1-5; clone_size: -; v_call: TRBV19; cdr3_nt: TGTGCCAGTAGCCTAGCTCACAGGGGGCTCCTTAGCAATCAGCCCCAGCATTTT; cdr3_aa: CASSLAHRGLLSNQPQHF
d_call: -; j_call: TRBJ2-5; clone_size: -; v_call: TRBV2; cdr3_nt: TGTGCCAGCAGTGAGTTAAACGGGAAGACCCAGTACTTC; cdr3_aa: CASSELNGKTQYF
d_call: -; j_call: TRBJ2-2; clone_size: -; v_call: TRBV5-1; cdr3_nt: TGCGCCAGCAGCCCGAGCCCGACGGAGATGAACACCGGGGAGCTGTTTTTT; cdr3_aa: CASSPSPTEMNTGELFF
d_call: -; j_call: TRBJ1-2; clone_size: once; v_call: TRBV18; cdr3_nt: TGTGCCAGCTCACCACCGGGGGGGCTAGAGTATGGCTACACCTTC; cdr3_aa: CASSPPGGLEYGYTF
d_call: TRBD1; j_call: TRBJ1-1; clone_size: -; v_call: TRBV6-5; cdr3_nt: TGTGCCAGCAGTTACACCCGACAGGGAACTGAAGCTTTCTTT; cdr3_aa: CASSYTRQGTEAFF
d_call: -; j_call: TRBJ2-1; clone_size: -; v_call: TRBV7-6; cdr3_nt: TGTGCCAGCAGCTTAGATTCAAGGAGGGATGAGCAGTTCTTC; cdr3_aa: CASSLDSRRDEQFF
d_call: -; j_call: TRBJ2-7; clone_size: -; v_call: TRBV5-1; cdr3_nt: TGCGCCAGCAGCTCGTGGGGTTTCAATCGACGGGCCGTGGGGACAAAATTCTACGAGCAGTACTTC; cdr3_aa: CASSSWGFNRRAVGTKFYEQYF
d_call: TRBD1; j_call: TRBJ1-5; clone_size: -; v_call: TRBV7-9; cdr3_nt: TGTGCCAGCAGCCTGGACAGGGAAGATCAGCCCCAGCATTTT; cdr3_aa: CASSLDREDQPQHF
d_call: TRBD2; j_call: TRBJ2-2; clone_size: -; v_call: TRBV6-1; cdr3_nt: TGTGCCAGCAGTGAACTACTAGCGGGAGGCGGGGAGCTGTTTTTT; cdr3_aa: CASSELLAGGGELFF
d_call: TRBD2; j_call: TRBJ2-7; clone_size: -; v_call: TRBV4-1; cdr3_nt: TGCGCCAGCAGCCACCGACTAGCGGGAGGGCCCTACGAGCAGTACTTC; cdr3_aa: CASSHRLAGGPYEQYF
d_call: -; j_call: TRBJ1-2; clone_size: -; v_call: TRBV2; cdr3_nt: TGTGCCAGCAGTAGACAAGTTGGTGGCTACACCTTC; cdr3_aa: CASSRQVGGYTF
d_call: TRBD2; j_call: TRBJ2-2; clone_size: -; v_call: TRBV4-2; cdr3_nt: TGTGCCAGCAGCCAAGGTCAAGGACTAGCGGGAGGGAGTGAGGCCGGGGAGCTGTTTTTT; cdr3_aa: CASSQGQGLAGGSEAGELFF
d_call: -; j_call: TRBJ1-2; clone_size: -; v_call: TRBV30; cdr3_nt: TGTGCCTGGCGGGGGGGCTATGGCTACACCTTC; cdr3_aa: CAWRGGYGYTF
d_call: TRBD1; j_call: TRBJ1-2; clone_size: -; v_call: TRBV4-1; cdr3_nt: TGCGCCAGCAGCCAAGAGCCGGGACAGCTATCCTATGGCTACACCTTC; cdr3_aa: CASSQEPGQLSYGYTF
d_call: -; j_call: TRBJ1-2; clone_size: -; v_call: TRBV5-4; cdr3_nt: TGTGCCAGCAGCTTGGGAGGAGGGCCCTTCTATGGCTACACCTTC; cdr3_aa: CASSLGGGPFYGYTF
d_call: TRBD1; j_call: TRBJ1-3; clone_size: -; v_call: TRBV30; cdr3_nt: TGTGCCTGGAGGCCGAGGACAGGTCGAAACACCATATATTTT; cdr3_aa: CAWRPRTGRNTIYF
d_call: TRBD1; j_call: TRBJ2-1; clone_size: -; v_call: TRBV9; cdr3_nt: TGTGCCAGCAGCGCGACAGGGTTAGCCTACAATGAGCAGTTCTTC; cdr3_aa: CASSATGLAYNEQFF
d_call: TRBD1; j_call: TRBJ1-2; clone_size: -; v_call: TRBV14; cdr3_nt: TGTGCCAGCAGCCAGCAGGGGGCCTATGGCTACACCTTC; cdr3_aa: CASSQQGAYGYTF
d_call: TRBD2; j_call: TRBJ2-3; clone_size: -; v_call: TRBV9; cdr3_nt: TGTGCCAGCAGCGTAGGTCTAGCGGGAGGGCCGTCTACAGATACGCAGTATTTT; cdr3_aa: CASSVGLAGGPSTDTQYF
d_call: -; j_call: TRBJ1-1; clone_size: -; v_call: TRBV19; cdr3_nt: TGTGCCAGTAGTATTGGACAGATGAACACTGAAGCTTTCTTT; cdr3_aa: CASSIGQMNTEAFF
d_call: TRBD2; j_call: TRBJ2-7; clone_size: -; v_call: TRBV15; cdr3_nt: TGTGCCACCAGCCGGGGACTAGCGGGTTCCTACGAGCAGTACTTC; cdr3_aa: CATSRGLAGSYEQYF
d_call: TRBD2; j_call: TRBJ2-3; clone_size: -; v_call: TRBV27; cdr3_nt: TGTGCCAGCAGTACCCTGGGCGGGAGGCCAGATACGCAGTATTTT; cdr3_aa: CASSTLGGRPDTQYF
d_call: -; j_call: TRBJ1-1; clone_size: -; v_call: TRBV11-2; cdr3_nt: TGTGCCAGCAGCATCCTCAGGGGTTCGTACACTGAAGCTTTCTTT; cdr3_aa: CASSILRGSYTEAFF
d_call: -; j_call: TRBJ2-7; clone_size: -; v_call: TRBV29-1; cdr3_nt: TGCAGCGTCCAGGGTTACGAGCAGTACTTC; cdr3_aa: CSVQGYEQYF
d_call: TRBD1; j_call: TRBJ2-7; clone_size: -; v_call: TRBV2; cdr3_nt: TGTGCCAGCAGTGATCCACTCTGGACAGGGACGCAGGAGCAGTACTTC; cdr3_aa: CASSDPLWTGTQEQYF
d_call: TRBD1; j_call: TRBJ2-2; clone_size: -; v_call: TRBV5-1; cdr3_nt: TGCGCCAGCAGCTCACAGGGGGGCACCGGGGAGCTGTTTTTT; cdr3_aa: CASSSQGGTGELFF
d_call: TRBD2; j_call: TRBJ2-1; clone_size: -; v_call: TRBV19; cdr3_nt: TGTGCCAGTACTGCGGGAGGCTCCTACAATGAGCAGTTCTTC; cdr3_aa: CASTAGGSYNEQFF
d_call: -; j_call: TRBJ1-1; clone_size: few; v_call: TRBV7-3; cdr3_nt: TGTGCCAGCAGCTTAATGGGAGGGAACACTGAAGCTTTCTTT; cdr3_aa: CASSLMGGNTEAFF
d_call: TRBD1; j_call: TRBJ2-3; clone_size: few; v_call: TRBV6-1; cdr3_nt: TGTGCCAGCAGTGTAACGACAGGGGGGGCAGATACGCAGTATTTT; cdr3_aa: CASSVTTGGADTQYF
d_call: TRBD1; j_call: TRBJ2-7; clone_size: -; v_call: TRBV5-1; cdr3_nt: TGCGCCAGCAGCCGGGACAGGGGCCTACCCCCCAACGAGCAGTACTTC; cdr3_aa: CASSRDRGLPPNEQYF
d_call: TRBD1; j_call: TRBJ1-2; clone_size: -; v_call: TRBV18; cdr3_nt: TGTGCCAGCTCACCTGACAGGGGCCTTAACTATGGCTACACCTTC; cdr3_aa: CASSPDRGLNYGYTF
d_call: TRBD1; j_call: TRBJ1-2; clone_size: few; v_call: TRBV6-5; cdr3_nt: TGTGCCAGCAGTTACTCAACAGGGACAGATGGCTACACCTTC; cdr3_aa: CASSYSTGTDGYTF
d_call: -; j_call: TRBJ2-1; clone_size: -; v_call: TRBV7-9; cdr3_nt: TGTGCCAGCAGCTTTGGAGGGGGCACCTACAATGAGCAGTTCTTC; cdr3_aa: CASSFGGGTYNEQFF
d_call: TRBD2; j_call: TRBJ2-7; clone_size: -; v_call: TRBV7-9; cdr3_nt: TGTGCCAGCAGCTTAGGTAGCGGGAGCGTGATCGAAGACGAGCAGTACTTC; cdr3_aa: CASSLGSGSVIEDEQYF
d_call: -; j_call: TRBJ2-7; clone_size: -; v_call: TRBV19; cdr3_nt: TGTGCCAGTAGTATAGCGGCCAAACCTAGCGAGCAGTACTTC; cdr3_aa: CASSIAAKPSEQYF
d_call: TRBD2; j_call: TRBJ2-1; clone_size: -; v_call: TRBV10-3; cdr3_nt: TGTGCCATCAGTGACCCTAGCGGGAGGGGGTTGAATGAGCAGTTCTTC; cdr3_aa: CAISDPSGRGLNEQFF
d_call: TRBD2; j_call: TRBJ2-1; clone_size: -; v_call: TRBV6-6; cdr3_nt: TGTGCCAGCAGCAGCGGGAGAAGGAGATACGAGCAGTTCTTC; cdr3_aa: CASSSGRRRYEQFF
d_call: -; j_call: TRBJ1-2; clone_size: -; v_call: TRBV18; cdr3_nt: TGTGCCAGCTCACCACGACAGCTCTATGGCTACACCTTC; cdr3_aa: CASSPRQLYGYTF
d_call: -; j_call: TRBJ2-2; clone_size: -; v_call: TRBV4-1; cdr3_nt: TGCGCCAGCAGCCACGAACAGCCGAACACCGGGGAGCTGTTTTTT; cdr3_aa: CASSHEQPNTGELFF
d_call: -; j_call: TRBJ1-3; clone_size: once; v_call: TRBV28; cdr3_nt: TGTGCCAGCAGTCGAGCCCCGGTTGGAAACACCATATATTTT; cdr3_aa: CASSRAPVGNTIYF
d_call: -; j_call: TRBJ1-1; clone_size: -; v_call: TRBV25-1; cdr3_nt: TGTGCCAGCAGCGGACAATTCCCTGAAGCTTTCTTT; cdr3_aa: CASSGQFPEAFF
d_call: -; j_call: TRBJ2-7; clone_size: -; v_call: TRBV19; cdr3_nt: TGTGCCAGTAGTGCCACGACTAGCTACGAGCAGTACTTC; cdr3_aa: CASSATTSYEQYF
d_call: TRBD1; j_call: TRBJ2-7; clone_size: -; v_call: TRBV4-2; cdr3_nt: TGTGCCAGCAGCCAGGGCCGGGACAGGGTAACCTACGAGCAGTACTTC; cdr3_aa: CASSQGRDRVTYEQYF
d_call: -; j_call: TRBJ2-7; clone_size: -; v_call: TRBV28; cdr3_nt: TGTGCCAGCACTACCTTCGGGGCCTACGAGCAGTACTTC; cdr3_aa: CASTTFGAYEQYF
d_call: -; j_call: TRBJ1-4; clone_size: -; v_call: TRBV5-1; cdr3_nt: TGCGCCAGCAGCTCCCCAACACCTAATGAAAAACTGTTTTTT; cdr3_aa: CASSSPTPNEKLFF
d_call: -; j_call: TRBJ2-5; clone_size: few; v_call: TRBV15; cdr3_nt: TGTGCCACCAGCAAGGAGGTCCAAGAGACCCAGTACTTC; cdr3_aa: CATSKEVQETQYF
d_call: TRBD2; j_call: TRBJ2-7; clone_size: -; v_call: TRBV5-1; cdr3_nt: TGCGCCAGCAGCGCACTAGCGGGAGGTGGAAACGACGAGCAGTACTTC; cdr3_aa: CASSALAGGGNDEQYF
d_call: TRBD2; j_call: TRBJ2-7; clone_size: -; v_call: TRBV2; cdr3_nt: TGTGCCAGCAGTGAGTCCGGGAGGGCCAACGAGCAGTACTTC; cdr3_aa: CASSESGRANEQYF
d_call: -; j_call: TRBJ2-5; clone_size: -; v_call: TRBV5-4; cdr3_nt: TGTGCCAGCAGCCGAGAGGGCCAAGAGACCCAGTACTTC; cdr3_aa: CASSREGQETQYF
d_call: -; j_call: TRBJ2-5; clone_size: -; v_call: TRBV6-1; cdr3_nt: TGTGCCAGCAGTGAGCAGCGGGTGGGACAGGAGACCCAGTACTTC; cdr3_aa: CASSEQRVGQETQYF
d_call: -; j_call: TRBJ1-4; clone_size: many; v_call: TRBV14; cdr3_nt: TGTGCCAGCAGCCAAGCAGGGAGGGAAAAACTGTTTTTT; cdr3_aa: CASSQAGREKLFF